The present TCR beta chain was sequenced within a study of shared clonotypes between healthy human individuals (TCRdb year 2020). The study in broad terms: Two women and a few men aged 18 to 49 years were included in the cohort. For each donor, CD4 naive and CD4 memory were each run on three plates, CD8 naive on two plates, and CD8 memory on one plate. The study deeply sequenced blood TCR repertoires of five healthy adults to estimate repertoire size and the extent of clonotype sharing between individuals. Per donor, leukapheresis produced somewhere between about 0.8 and 9.5 billion PBMCs. Different laboratories and diverse techniques were used to prepare libraries and sequence TCR repertoires, to increase sequencing depth and limit assay-specific biases.

Broader findings and caveats from the paper: Compared with non-shared clonotypes, the clonotypes found in all four sorted-subset donors had higher generation probabilities. Incomplete sequencing was indicated by rarefaction of sorted-subset datasets, despite the large sequencing depth. Pairwise subsampling indicated that sequencing depth was expected to affect the degree of clonotype sharing among donors. Sampling was restricted to blood, and TCR repertoires in tissues likely differ from the TCR repertoires found in blood. When several donors were compared, the shared fraction of clonotypes was about 5.4% for naive CD4, around 3.5% for naive CD8, 2% to 2.5% for memory CD4, and 0.4% for memory CD8. The genetic and exposure-history diversity represented was limited by the small number of donors. Estimated clonotype richness was generally larger for naive than for memory subsets.

Concerning this clone: This clone's antigen is unknown. No qualities accompany the bases; no much larger clone lies one base away.

Reading from cysteine to phenylalanine, the CDR3 counts 14 amino acids. The retained sequence is limited to the CDR3, 42 bases, with the frame set at the first base. Compared with germline, V lacks 6 bases and J lacks 4 bases; bases without a gene match: 6. For CDR1 and CDR2, the germline V gene lists MNHNS and SASEGT. Healthy HIV-negative adults with no recently reported acute infections or vaccinations were included as donors. Every donor was a Caucasian adult living in Nashville, Tennessee, USA. CD4+ T cells were enriched by magnetic negative selection; naive cells were then positively selected on CD45RA, and the negative fraction formed the memory subset. Blood was obtained by leukapheresis, after which PBMCs were separated by Ficoll-Histopaque density gradient centrifugation and cryopreserved in liquid nitrogen vapor phase. Analytical flow cytometry was used to check the purity and quantity of every magnetically sorted T cell population. Genomic DNA was isolated from every sorted fraction and measured by UV absorbance on a Nanodrop 2000c.

Using the deep immunoSEQ assay, TCR CDR3 regions were amplified from genomic DNA by multiplex PCR. Genomic DNA extracted from each cell subset was distributed evenly over all wells of several immunoSEQ 96-well plates, and each plate served as one replicate. For sorted subsets, 200 ng of genomic DNA, equivalent to 30,000 or so T cell genomes, went into each replicate PCR. Purified libraries were quantified with a Qubit 3.0 fluorometer, sized on a Bioanalyzer 2100, and re-quantified with the KAPA Library Quantification kit. A separate single-read 150-cycle Illumina NextSeq 550 flow cell was used to sequence each immunoSEQ 96-well plate. The paper's data handling went like this. The immunoSEQ output contained only junctional sequences without quality scores, so filtering could not match that applied to full-length reads. Sequences were annotated with PyIR, a Python wrapper for IgBLAST v1.9, using IMGT germline references to assign V/J genes and CDR3. Any read was removed if the V/J assignment was weak (E-value above 1e-6), the CDR3 was missing, or the read contained stop codons, out-of-frame junctions, or ambiguous translated residues. A V3J clonotype was defined by an identical inferred V gene, J gene, and CDR3 amino acid sequence. To compute the percentage overlap between repertoires, the number of shared unique clonotypes was divided by the size of the smaller repertoire. Repertoire richness was assessed with RTK rarefaction, the Chao1 estimator, and Recon v2.1 estimates of unobserved clonotypes. Generation probabilities were computed with OLGA for all TCRbeta clonotypes obtained by the gDNA method from four donors. TCRdb mirrors the immuneACCESS table, restricted to in-frame sequences. Some clones are absent from its copies; in checked studies, under half trace to an unresolved V gene, and the reason for the others is unknown. The V and J calls and clone size were taken over from that table, and D and trimming were inferred from the DNA. This sample has 2 million or so clones in its table, and 85% to 95% of those were observed once. Clones ranked in the top ten supply 0.1% to 0.15% of the sample.

The TCR comes from a man between 18 and 35 years old in good health. Sequenced input: naive CD4+ T cells sorted from blood. The cell subset or site label corresponds to: CD45RA+ positively selected. This receptor chain uses TRBV6-1 and TRBJ1-5; TRBD1 lines up with 7 middle nucleotides. The CDR3: CASSERDRNQPQHF. The bases read TGTGCCAGCAGCGAAAGGGACAGAAATCAGCCCCAGCATTTT.